This TCR beta chain originates from a study of identical twins. Study conclusions and caveats: With abundant cord blood beta clonotypes, insertions were fewer; memory repertoires showed no such pattern. Twin sharing of out-of-frame TCR alpha was underestimated by models in monozygotic pairs.

In this sample, this clonotype turned up a few times. The antigen remains unidentified. Addition of a universal primer site occurred through template switching, and cDNA carried unique molecular identifiers. MiXCR was run by TCRdb on the 5' RACE reads, yielding one entry per CDR3 protein. The sample shows fewer than 500,000 distinct CDR3 sequences, approximately 24% of them seen only once. V was pared by 1 base and J by 7 bases, with 7 bases between. This CDR3 is built from 12 residues. CDR1 and CDR2 (germline): SNHLY, FYNNEI. The same sample was also studied in work on T cells expressing NK-cell markers.

The sample was CD4+ T cells sorted from blood. This chain connects TRBV2 to TRBJ2-5, with unresolved D. The sequence came from a woman younger than 35 in good health. CDR3 region: CASSEGPGTQYF. In DNA, the CDR3 is TGTGCCAGCAGTGAAGGGCCCGGGACCCAGTACTTC.